The entry below describes one TCR beta chain. This sample stems from a study of blood T cell repertoires in COVID-19. Study context: Some COVID-19 samples were acute and others convalescent; all came from the United States, Italy and Spain. From T cells, B-cell-depleted T cells, or PBMCs came the material, which was cDNA or gDNA.

Per the original methods: Amplified reference gene primers provided the basis for estimating nucleated cell counts. TCRdb's table, derived via immunoSEQ multiplex PCR, lists solely in-frame clones and lacks some. D and trimming were read from the DNA, whereas the V and J calls and clone size are those reported in that table. Among about 62,000 clones listed, just over 85% were seen once. V lost 5 bases, J lost 1 base, and 12 bases lay in between. CDR1 and CDR2 from the germline V gene are MNHEY and SVGAGI. The CDR3 is made up of 14 amino acids. The source material was peripheral blood. The TCR was taken from an elderly woman with acute or convalescent COVID-19. V gene TRBV6-5 combines with J gene TRBJ2-7; D possibly corresponds to TRBD2 (6 bases). The CDR3 spells CASSLSGDSYEQYF. The CDR3 DNA reads TGTGCCAGCAGTCTTAGCGGCGATTCCTACGAGCAGTACTTC.